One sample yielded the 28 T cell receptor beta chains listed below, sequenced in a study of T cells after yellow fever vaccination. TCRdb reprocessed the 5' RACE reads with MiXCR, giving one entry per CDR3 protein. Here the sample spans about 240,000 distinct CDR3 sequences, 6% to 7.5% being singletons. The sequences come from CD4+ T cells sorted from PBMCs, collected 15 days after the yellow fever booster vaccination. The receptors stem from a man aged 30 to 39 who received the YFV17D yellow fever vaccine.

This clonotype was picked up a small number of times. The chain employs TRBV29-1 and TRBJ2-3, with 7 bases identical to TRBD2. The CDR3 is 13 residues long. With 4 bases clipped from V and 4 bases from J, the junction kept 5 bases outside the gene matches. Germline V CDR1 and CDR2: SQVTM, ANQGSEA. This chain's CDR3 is CSVGTSRADTQYF. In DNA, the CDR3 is TGCAGCGTTGGGACTAGTCGCGCAGATACGCAGTATTTT.

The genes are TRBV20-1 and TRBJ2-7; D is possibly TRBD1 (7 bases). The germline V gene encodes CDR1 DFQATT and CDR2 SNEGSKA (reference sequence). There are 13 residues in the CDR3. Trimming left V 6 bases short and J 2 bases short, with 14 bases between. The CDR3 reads CSALSRGAYEQYF. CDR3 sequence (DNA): TGCAGTGCCCTTTCCAGGGGGGCCTACGAGCAGTACTTC.

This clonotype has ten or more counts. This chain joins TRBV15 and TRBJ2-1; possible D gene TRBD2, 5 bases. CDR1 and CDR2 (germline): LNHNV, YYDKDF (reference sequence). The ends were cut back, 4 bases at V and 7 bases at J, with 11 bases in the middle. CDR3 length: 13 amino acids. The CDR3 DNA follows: TGTGCCACCAGCAATGCCAGAGGGAATGAGCAGTTCTTC. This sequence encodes CATSNARGNEQFF.

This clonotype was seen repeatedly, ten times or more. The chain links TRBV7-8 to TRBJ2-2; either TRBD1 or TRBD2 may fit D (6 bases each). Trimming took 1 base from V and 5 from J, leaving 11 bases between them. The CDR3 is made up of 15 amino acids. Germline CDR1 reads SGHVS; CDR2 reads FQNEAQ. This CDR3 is CASSLVGGRTGELFF. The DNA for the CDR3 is TGTGCCAGCAGCTTAGTGGGGGGCAGGACCGGGGAGCTGTTTTTT.

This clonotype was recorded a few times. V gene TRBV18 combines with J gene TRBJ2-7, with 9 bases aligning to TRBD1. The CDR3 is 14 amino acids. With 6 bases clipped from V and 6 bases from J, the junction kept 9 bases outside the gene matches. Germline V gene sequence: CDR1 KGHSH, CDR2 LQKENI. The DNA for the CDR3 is TGTGCCAGCTCGGCCGGGACAGGGTATCGCGAGCAGTACTTC. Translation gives CASSAGTGYREQYF.

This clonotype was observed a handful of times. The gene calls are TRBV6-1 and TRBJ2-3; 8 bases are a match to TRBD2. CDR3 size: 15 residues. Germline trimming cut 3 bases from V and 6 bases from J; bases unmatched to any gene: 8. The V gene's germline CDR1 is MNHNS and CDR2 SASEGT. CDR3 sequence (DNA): TGTGCCAGCAGTGATCAAGCGGGAGTTTCTGATACGCAGTATTTT. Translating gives CASSDQAGVSDTQYF.

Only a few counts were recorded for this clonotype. CDR3 loop: CASSQASTGSEKLFF. CDR3 in DNA: TGTGCCAGCAGCCAAGCTTCCACGGGGAGTGAAAAACTGTTTTTT. The chain recombines TRBV3-1 with TRBJ1-4, with unresolved D. Germline CDR1 LGHDT, CDR2 YNNKEL (reference sequence). Trimming left V 1 base short and J 7 bases short, with 13 bases between. The CDR3 contains 15 residues.

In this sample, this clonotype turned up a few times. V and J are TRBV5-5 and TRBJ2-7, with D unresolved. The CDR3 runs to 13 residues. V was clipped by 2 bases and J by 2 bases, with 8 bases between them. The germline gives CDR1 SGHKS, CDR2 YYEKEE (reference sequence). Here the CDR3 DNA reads TGTGCCAGCAGCTTTGCCCAAACCTACGAGCAGTACTTC. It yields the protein CASSFAQTYEQYF.

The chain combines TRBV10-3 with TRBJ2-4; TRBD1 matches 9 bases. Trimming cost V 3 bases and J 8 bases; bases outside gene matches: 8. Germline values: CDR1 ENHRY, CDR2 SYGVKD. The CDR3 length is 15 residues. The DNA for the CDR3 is TGTGCCATCAGTGACCTAGGACAGGGGCAGGACATTCAGTACTTC. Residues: CAISDLGQGQDIQYF.

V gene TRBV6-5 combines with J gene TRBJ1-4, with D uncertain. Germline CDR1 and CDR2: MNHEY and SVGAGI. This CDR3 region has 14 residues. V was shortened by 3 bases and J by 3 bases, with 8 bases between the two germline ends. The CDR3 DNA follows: TGTGCCAGCAGTTATACAGCGCCTAATGAAAAACTGTTTTTT. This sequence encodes CASSYTAPNEKLFF.

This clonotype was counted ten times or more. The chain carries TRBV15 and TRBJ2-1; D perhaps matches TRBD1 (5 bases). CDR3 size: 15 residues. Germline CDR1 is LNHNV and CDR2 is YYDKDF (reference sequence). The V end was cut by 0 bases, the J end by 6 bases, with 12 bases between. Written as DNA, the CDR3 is TGTGCCACCAGCAGAGAGATTGGCAGGGTCAATGAGCAGTTCTTC. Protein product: CATSREIGRVNEQFF.

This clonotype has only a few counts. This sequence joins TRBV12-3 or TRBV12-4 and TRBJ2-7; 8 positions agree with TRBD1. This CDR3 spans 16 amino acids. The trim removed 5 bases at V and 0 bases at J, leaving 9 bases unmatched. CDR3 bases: TGTGCCAGCAGTCCCGCCCTTGGGACAGGCTCCTACGAGCAGTACTTC. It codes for CASSPALGTGSYEQYF.

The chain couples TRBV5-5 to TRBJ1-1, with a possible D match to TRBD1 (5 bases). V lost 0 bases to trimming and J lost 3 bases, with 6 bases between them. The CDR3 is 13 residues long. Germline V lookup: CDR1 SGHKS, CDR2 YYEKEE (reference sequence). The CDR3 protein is CASSLAGYTEAFF. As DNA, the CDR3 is TGTGCCAGCAGCTTGGCAGGGTACACTGAAGCTTTCTTT.

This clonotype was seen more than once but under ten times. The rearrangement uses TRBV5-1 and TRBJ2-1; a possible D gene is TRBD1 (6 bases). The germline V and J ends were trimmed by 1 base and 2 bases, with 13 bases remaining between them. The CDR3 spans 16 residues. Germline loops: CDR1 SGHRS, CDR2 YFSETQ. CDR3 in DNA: TGCGCCAGCAGCTTGAACCCCAGGGGAACCTACAATGAGCAGTTCTTC. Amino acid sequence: CASSLNPRGTYNEQFF.

The CDR3 DNA is TGTGCCAGCTCACCAAGGACAGGGAAAAACATTCAGTACTTC. It specifies CASSPRTGKNIQYF. V gene TRBV18 combines with J gene TRBJ2-4; TRBD1 agrees at 8 bases. The V gene end was trimmed by 2 bases and the J gene end by 4 bases; junction bases not matched to a gene: 1. In germline, CDR1 is KGHSH, CDR2 LQKENI. The CDR3 runs to 14 residues.

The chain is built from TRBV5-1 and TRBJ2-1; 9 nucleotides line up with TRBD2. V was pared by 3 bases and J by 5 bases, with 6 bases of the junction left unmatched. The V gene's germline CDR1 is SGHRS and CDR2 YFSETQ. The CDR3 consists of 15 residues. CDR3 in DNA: TGCGCCAGCAGCTCACAGCTAGCGGGGAACAATGAGCAGTTCTTC. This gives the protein CASSSQLAGNNEQFF.

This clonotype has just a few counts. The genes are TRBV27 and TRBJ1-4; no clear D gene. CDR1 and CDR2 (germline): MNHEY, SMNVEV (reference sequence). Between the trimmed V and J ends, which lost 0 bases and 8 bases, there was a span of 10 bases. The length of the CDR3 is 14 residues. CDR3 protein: CASSLSRGREKLFF. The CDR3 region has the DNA TGTGCCAGCAGTTTATCTCGGGGAAGGGAAAAACTGTTTTTT.

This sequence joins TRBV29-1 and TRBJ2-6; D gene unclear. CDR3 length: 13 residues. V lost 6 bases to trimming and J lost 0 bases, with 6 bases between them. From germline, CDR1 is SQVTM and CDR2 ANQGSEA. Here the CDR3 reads CSVGFSGANVLTF. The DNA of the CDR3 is TGCAGCGTAGGGTTCTCTGGGGCCAACGTCCTGACTTTC.

The CDR3 is CASSLENTIYF. The CDR3 DNA is TGTGCCAGCAGCTTGGAGAACACCATATATTTT. The V call is TRBV5-4, the J call TRBJ1-3; D unresolved. The CDR3 totals 11 residues. CDR1 is SGHNT, CDR2 YYREEE, per germline (reference sequence). The V gene lost 0 bases and the J gene lost 7 bases, with 2 bases spanning the gap.

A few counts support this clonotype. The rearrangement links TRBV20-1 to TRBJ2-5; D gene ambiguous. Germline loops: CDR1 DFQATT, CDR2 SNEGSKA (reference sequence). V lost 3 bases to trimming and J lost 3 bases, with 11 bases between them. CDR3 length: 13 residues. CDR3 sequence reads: CSASGSEEETQYF. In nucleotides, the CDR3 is TGCAGTGCTAGTGGCTCTGAGGAAGAGACCCAGTACTTC.

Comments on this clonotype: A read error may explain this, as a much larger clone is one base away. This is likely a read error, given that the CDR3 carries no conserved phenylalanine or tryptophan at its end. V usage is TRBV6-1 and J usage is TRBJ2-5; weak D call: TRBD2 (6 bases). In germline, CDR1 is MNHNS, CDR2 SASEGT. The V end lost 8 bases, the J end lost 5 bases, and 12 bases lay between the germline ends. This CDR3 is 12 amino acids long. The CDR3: CASGFGGETQYS. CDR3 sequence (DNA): TGTGCCAGCGGGTTCGGGGGTGAGACCCAGTACTCC.

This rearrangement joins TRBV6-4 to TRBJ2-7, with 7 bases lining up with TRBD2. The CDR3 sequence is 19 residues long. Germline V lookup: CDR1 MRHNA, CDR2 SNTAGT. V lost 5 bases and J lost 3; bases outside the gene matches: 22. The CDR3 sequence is CASSPLSSGISTNIYEQYF. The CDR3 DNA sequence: TGTGCCAGCAGTCCTCTTTCTAGCGGAATTTCAACCAATATCTACGAGCAGTACTTC.

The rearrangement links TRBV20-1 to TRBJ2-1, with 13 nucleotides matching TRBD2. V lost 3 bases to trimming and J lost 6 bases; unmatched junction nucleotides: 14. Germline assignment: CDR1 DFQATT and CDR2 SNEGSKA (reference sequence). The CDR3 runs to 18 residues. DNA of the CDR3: TGCAGTGCTAGCTCACCACTAGCGGGAGGGCCAGATCTCAATGAGCAGTTCTTC. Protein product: CSASSPLAGGPDLNEQFF.

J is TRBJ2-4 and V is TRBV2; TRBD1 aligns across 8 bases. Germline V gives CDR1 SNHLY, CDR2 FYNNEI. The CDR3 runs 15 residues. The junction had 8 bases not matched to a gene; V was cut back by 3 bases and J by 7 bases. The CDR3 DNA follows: TGTGCCAGCAGTGATCGGACAGGGCAATCCAACATTCAGTACTTC. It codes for CASSDRTGQSNIQYF.

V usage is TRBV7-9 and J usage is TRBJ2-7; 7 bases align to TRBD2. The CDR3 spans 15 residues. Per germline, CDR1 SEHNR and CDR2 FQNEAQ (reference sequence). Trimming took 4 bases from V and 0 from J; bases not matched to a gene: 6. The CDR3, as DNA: TGTGCCAGCAGCTCCGGGGGGACCCTCTCCTACGAGCAGTACTTC. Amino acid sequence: CASSSGGTLSYEQYF.

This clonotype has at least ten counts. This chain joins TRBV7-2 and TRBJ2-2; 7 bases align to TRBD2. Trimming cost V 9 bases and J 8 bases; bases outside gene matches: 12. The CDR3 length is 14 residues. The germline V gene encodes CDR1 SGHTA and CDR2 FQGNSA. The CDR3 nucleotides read TGTGCCAGTCATCTTAGCGGACTAGGGGGGGAGCTGTTTTTT. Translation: CASHLSGLGGELFF.

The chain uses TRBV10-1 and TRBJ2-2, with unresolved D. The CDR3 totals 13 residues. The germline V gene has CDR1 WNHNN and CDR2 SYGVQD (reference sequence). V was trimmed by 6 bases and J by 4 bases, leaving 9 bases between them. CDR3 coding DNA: TGCGCCAGCAGCCGCCTGCGCACCGGGGAGCTGTTTTTT. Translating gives CASSRLRTGELFF.

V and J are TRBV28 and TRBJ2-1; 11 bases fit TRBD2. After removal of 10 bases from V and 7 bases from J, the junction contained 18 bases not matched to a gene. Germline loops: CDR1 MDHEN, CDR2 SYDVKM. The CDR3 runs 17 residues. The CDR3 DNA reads TGTGCCACCACAAGACTAGCGGGATACCCCAGTGTGAATGAGCAGTTCTTC. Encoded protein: CATTRLAGYPSVNEQFF.